This T cell receptor beta chain was captured by sequencing in a study of molecular identifiers for immune sequencing clone quantification. Study-wide context: Naive CD8 cell RNA, from around 20,000 or 99,000 cells, was split five ways in replicates, with four sequenced.

Details on this clonotype: The target antigen is unknown. An end of the junction differs from the germline gene, which may be a read error.

Overall study findings and caveats: Reportedly, one cell's Jurkat TCR RNA was detected within 1,100,000 naive CD8 cells. Under 1% of molecules in naive cells, but over 97% of effector molecules, belonged to clones above 20 RNA copies.

Naive CD8 T cells, phenotype CD8+CD4-CCR7+CD45RA+, were sorted. The CDR3 is 12 amino acids. CDR1 and CDR2 (germline): MNHEY, SMNVEV (reference sequence). From the PCR reads, TCRdb called clonotypes with MiXCR, one entry per CDR3 protein. This sample has more than 450,000 distinct CDR3 sequences; about 25% occur once, and the top ten carry under 0.8%. This sequence originates from a human donor in good health. Some libraries in this study had Jurkat cell RNA spiked in. Sequenced input: naive CD8+ T cells from blood, with Jurkat cell RNA spiked in. The sample's subset: FACS-sorted CD8+CD4-CCR7+CD45RA+ naive T cells. The chain employs TRBV27 and TRBJ1-4; 9 bases agree with TRBD1. The CDR3 bases are TGTGCCAGCAAGACAGGGGGTGAAGAACTGTTTTTT. Translated, it gives CASKTGGEELFF. The whole variable domain, remainder taken from reference TRBV27 and TRBJ1-4, is EAQVTQNPRYLITVTGKKLTVTCSQNMNHEYMSWYRQDPGLGLRQIYYSMNVEVTDKGDVPEGYKVSRKEKRNFPLILESPSPNQTSLYFCASKTGGEELFFGSGTQLSVL.